These 10 T cell receptor beta chains were sequenced from one sample in a study of T cell responses to AZD1222 COVID-19 vaccine. Produced via immunoSEQ multiplex PCR; TCRdb's table is partial and in-frame only. The sample has over 50,000 clones, 81% seen once; the top ten hold about 27%. Sequencing used peripheral blood, obtained 28 days after the second AZD1222 dose. The origin of the receptors is an adult who received the AZD1222 COVID-19 vaccine.

This clone has more than one count but fewer than ten. The chain employs TRBV7-9 and TRBJ2-1, with TRBD1 as a possible D gene (6 bases). The V end was cut by 3 bases, the J end by 4 bases, with 13 bases between. The CDR3 totals 15 residues. The germline gives CDR1 SEHNR, CDR2 FQNEAQ (reference sequence). The CDR3 loop reads CASSFTGQIYNEQFF. The CDR3 DNA follows: TGTGCCAGCAGCTTTACCGGACAGATTTACAATGAGCAGTTCTTC.

The rearrangement joins TRBV28 to TRBJ2-7; TRBD2 aligns across 12 bases. This CDR3 region has 16 residues. V lost 6 bases to trimming and J lost 5 bases; unmatched junction nucleotides: 11. CDR1 and CDR2 from the germline V gene are MDHEN and SYDVKM. The CDR3 region has the DNA TGTGCCAGCAGCCTGGTGGGGCTAGCGGGAGGGCACGAGCAGTACTTC. It codes for CASSLVGLAGGHEQYF.

This chain links TRBV19 with TRBJ2-5, with D uncertain. Looked up from germline, CDR1 is LNHDA and CDR2 is SQIVND (reference sequence). V was clipped by 4 bases and J by 4 bases, with 13 bases between them. The CDR3 runs 14 residues. CDR3 nucleotide sequence: TGTGCCAGTAGTAAAGGATTAGGGCGAGAGACCCAGTACTTC. As protein: CASSKGLGRETQYF. The full variable domain, its missing parts supplied by reference TRBV19 and TRBJ2-5, is DGGITQSPKYLFRKEGQNVTLSCEQNLNHDAMYWYRQDPGQGLRLIYYSQIVNDFQKGDIAEGYSVSREKKESFPLTVTSAQKNPTAFYLCASSKGLGRETQYFGPGTRLLVL.

The V gene is TRBV3-1 (or the pseudogene TRBV3-2), the J gene TRBJ2-1; TRBD2 aligns across 8 bases. This CDR3 region has 16 residues. V trimming: 5 bases; J trimming: 0 bases; junction bases outside the gene matches: 6. Germline CDR1 reads LGHDT; CDR2 reads YNNKEL (reference sequence). CDR3 coding DNA: TGTGCCAGCAGCTCTCTAGCGGGCCGCTCCTACAATGAGCAGTTCTTC. Translated: CASSSLAGRSYNEQFF.

The chain couples TRBV6-1 to TRBJ2-3; D might be TRBD2 (6 bases). The CDR3 consists of 18 residues. The germline V and J ends were trimmed by 4 bases and 4 bases, with 24 bases remaining between them. The germline gives CDR1 MNHNS, CDR2 SASEGT. CDR3 sequence (DNA): TGTGCCAGCAGTGCTACTAGCAATGGCCTCGGTGGGGCAGATACGCAGTATTTT. As protein: CASSATSNGLGGADTQYF.

This chain joins TRBV6-6 and TRBJ2-7; perhaps TRBD1 as D (5 bases). Trimming pared 6 bases from V and 4 bases from J, leaving 10 bases between. Germline V gene lookup returns CDR1 MNHNY and CDR2 SVGAGI (reference sequence). The CDR3 runs to 12 residues. CDR3 protein: CASSKTDYEQYF. The CDR3 region has the DNA TGTGCCAGCAGCAAGACAGATTACGAGCAGTACTTC.

The chain combines TRBV21-1 with TRBJ2-1; the D call TRBD1 from the table was never checked on the DNA. TRBV21-1 is a pseudogene segment. This CDR3 is 19 amino acids long. The DNA for the CDR3 is TGTGCCAGCAGCAAGGTGGTGGAAGGGGGCATTATTCCCTACAATGAGCAGTTCTTC. This gives the protein CASSKVVEGGIIPYNEQFF.

The J gene is TRBJ1-5, the V gene TRBV6-2 or TRBV6-3, with 7 bases lining up with TRBD1. Germline V gene sequence: CDR1 MNHEY, CDR2 SVGEGT. This CDR3 has 16 residues. The V gene end was trimmed by 6 bases and the J gene end by 2 bases; junction bases not matched to a gene: 10. The CDR3 DNA follows: TGTGCCAGCAGCAAAGAAGGGGGCGGGGGCAATCAGCCCCAGCATTTT. It translates to CASSKEGGGGNQPQHF.

This clone showed up just a few times. The chain uses TRBV28 and TRBJ1-2; D may be TRBD1 (6 bases). Trimming stripped 2 bases from V and 8 bases from J, with 12 bases between. The CDR3 has 13 amino acids. Germline CDR1 is MDHEN and CDR2 is SYDVKM. This CDR3 reads CASSLQLGAGYTF. The CDR3 nucleotides read TGTGCCAGCAGTTTACAGTTGGGGGCGGGCTACACCTTC.

V usage is TRBV30 and J usage is TRBJ2-3; D remains unclear. This CDR3 comprises 12 residues. Germline CDR1 GTSNPN, CDR2 SVGIG (reference sequence). The V gene lost 1 base and the J gene lost 2 bases, with 4 bases spanning the gap. The CDR3 nucleotides are TGTGCCTGGAGTGGGGTCACAGATACGCAGTATTTT. Its translation is CAWSGVTDTQYF.